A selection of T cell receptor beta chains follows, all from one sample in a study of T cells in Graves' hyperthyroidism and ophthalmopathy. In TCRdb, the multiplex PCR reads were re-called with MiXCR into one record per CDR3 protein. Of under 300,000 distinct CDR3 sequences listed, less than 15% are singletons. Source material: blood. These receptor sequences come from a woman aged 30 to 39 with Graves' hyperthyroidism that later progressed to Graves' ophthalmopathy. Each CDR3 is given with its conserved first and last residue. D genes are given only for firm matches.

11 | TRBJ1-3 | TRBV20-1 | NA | CSARRGNTIYF
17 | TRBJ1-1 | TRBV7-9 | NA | CASSLALRGGVGTEAFF
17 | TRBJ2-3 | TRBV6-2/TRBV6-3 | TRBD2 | CASSPLTGLADTDTQYF
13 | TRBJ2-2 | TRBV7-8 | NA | CASSLRETGELFF
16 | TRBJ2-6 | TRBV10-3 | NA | CAISAREGSGANVLTF
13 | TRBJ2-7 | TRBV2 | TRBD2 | CASIGLAGVEQYF
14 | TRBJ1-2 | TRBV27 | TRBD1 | CASSFQGATYGYTF
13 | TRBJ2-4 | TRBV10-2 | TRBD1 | CASSPTGVNIQYF
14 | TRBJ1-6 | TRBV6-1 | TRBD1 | CASRAQGDLSPLHF
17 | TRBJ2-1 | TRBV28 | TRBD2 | CASSLNSGWGSYNEQFF
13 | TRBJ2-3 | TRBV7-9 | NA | CATAMTDTDTQYF
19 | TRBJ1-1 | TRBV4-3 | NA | CASSQDRAVPADPNTEAFF
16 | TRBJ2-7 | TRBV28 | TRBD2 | CASTPPAGVLAYEQYF
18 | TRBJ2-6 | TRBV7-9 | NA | CASSSRATGEPGANVLTF
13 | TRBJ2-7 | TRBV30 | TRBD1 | CAWMTGNSYEQYF
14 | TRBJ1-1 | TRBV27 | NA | CASSPRGTHTEAFF
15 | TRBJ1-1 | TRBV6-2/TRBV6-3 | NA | CAGSYSARAGTEAFF
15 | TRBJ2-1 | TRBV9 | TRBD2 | CASSPHLAGALEQFF